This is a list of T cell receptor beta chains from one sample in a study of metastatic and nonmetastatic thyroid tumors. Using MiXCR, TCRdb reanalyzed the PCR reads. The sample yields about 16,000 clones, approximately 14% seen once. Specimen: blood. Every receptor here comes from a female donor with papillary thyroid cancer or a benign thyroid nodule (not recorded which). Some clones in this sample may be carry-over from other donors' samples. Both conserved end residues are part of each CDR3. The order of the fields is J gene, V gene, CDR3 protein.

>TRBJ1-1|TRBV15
CATSREPQTVNTEAFF
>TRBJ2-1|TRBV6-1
CASSGAAGEWNEQFF
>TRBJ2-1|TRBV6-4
CASSESAGGLNEQFF
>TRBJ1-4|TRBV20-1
CSAYSDNEKLFF
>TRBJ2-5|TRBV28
CASRSSGLGKETQYF
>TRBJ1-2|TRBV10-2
CASSDSRGSGYTF
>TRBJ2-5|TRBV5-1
CASTLRGPETQYF
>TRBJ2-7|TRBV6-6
CASSYTGPGEQYF
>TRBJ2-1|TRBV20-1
CSARDGLAVDNEQFF
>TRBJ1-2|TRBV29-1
CSARQGNYGYTF
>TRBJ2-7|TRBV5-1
CASSGLGQAYEQYF
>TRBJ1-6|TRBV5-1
CASSQGAGQNNSPLHF
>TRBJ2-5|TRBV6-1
CASSGAGTGQETQYF
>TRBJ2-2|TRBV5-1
CASSLFVGVTGELFF
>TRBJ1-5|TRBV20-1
CSARTGLELQPQHF
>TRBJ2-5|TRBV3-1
CASSQDGGFGETQYF
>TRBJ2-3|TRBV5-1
CASSLLMGGLGTDTQYF